This paragraph reports one T cell receptor beta chain. In the original workflow: Reference gene primer amplification gave nucleated cell count estimates. TCRdb's copy holds only in-frame clones and misses some; the assay was immunoSEQ multiplex PCR. Clone size and V and J calls were adopted from that table, with D and trimming inferred from the DNA. The sample lists around 140,000 clones, around 86% occurring once. The source of the sample is a study of blood T cell repertoires in COVID-19. Across the study: Some COVID-19 samples were acute and others convalescent; all came from the United States, Italy and Spain. The analysed material was cDNA or gDNA that came from T cells, B-cell-depleted T cells, or PBMCs.

Input material: peripheral blood. The sequence was obtained from a man between 45 and 60 years old who had recovered from COVID-19.

CDR3 DNA: TGTGCCAGCAGCAGAGACACTGGCGACATACTTAACACCGGGGAGCTGTTTTTT. It translates to CASSRDTGDILNTGELFF. This chain joins TRBV7-9 and TRBJ2-2, with D unresolved. The germline V gene has CDR1 SEHNR and CDR2 FQNEAQ (reference sequence). V shed 5 bases and J shed 2 bases, with 21 bases lying between them. CDR3 length equals 18 residues. Supplemented by reference TRBV7-9 and TRBJ2-2, the full variable domain reads DTGVSQNPRHKITKRGQNVTFRCDPISEHNRLYWYRQTLGQGPEFLTYFQNEAQLEKSRLLSDRFSAERPKGSFSTLEIQRTEQGDSAMYLCASSRDTGDILNTGELFFGEGSRLTVL.